The present TCR beta chain was sequenced within a study of blood T cell repertoires in COVID-19. Authors' analysis steps: Reference gene primer amplification gave nucleated cell count estimates. Only in-frame clones appear in the TCRdb table, and some are missing; sequencing was by immunoSEQ multiplex PCR. The V and J calls and clone size are taken from that table; D and trimming were inferred from the DNA. The sample contains tens of thousands of clones, more than 85% of which appear only once. Germline assignment: CDR1 SGHRS and CDR2 YFSETQ. CDR3 length: 16 amino acids. Trimming at V came to 4 bases and at J to 0 bases, leaving 9 bases not matched to a gene. This clone was recorded once.

The J gene is TRBJ1-1, the V gene TRBV5-1, with TRBD1 matching over 7 bases. Sequenced sample: peripheral blood. This receptor was identified in a man in his sixties with acute or convalescent COVID-19. The CDR3 spells CASSTQGKAMNTEAFF. DNA for the CDR3: TGCGCCAGCAGCACACAGGGGAAGGCGATGAACACTGAAGCTTTCTTT.